This T cell receptor beta chain comes out of a study of spatial heterogeneity in lung cancer. Comments on this clonotype: Its antigen is not known.

Regarding time point: blood at routine non-recurrence follow-up after resection. V was clipped by 5 bases and J by 0 bases; unmatched bases: 5. The CDR3 is 15 amino acids. The V gene's germline CDR1 is MRHNA and CDR2 SNTAGT. Notes on the study in general: Ubiquitous expanded tumor TCRs surfaced in blood more at resection than they did at follow-up.

Using its own MiXCR run on the 5' RACE reads, TCRdb lists one record per CDR3 protein. The table lists just under 45,000 distinct CDR3 sequences, approximately 22% of them singletons, with less than 9% in the top ten. Source: PBMCs, taken at follow-up. V and J are TRBV6-4 and TRBJ2-3; 7 bases align to TRBD2. The clonotype was recovered from a female donor with early-stage non-small cell lung cancer. This chain's CDR3 is CASSMTSRSTDTQYF. The CDR3 DNA sequence: TGTGCCAGCAGTATGACTAGCCGCAGCACAGATACGCAGTATTTT.